The 29 T cell receptor beta chains in this list originate from one sample, sequenced in a study of blood T cell repertoires in COVID-19. This table comes from immunoSEQ multiplex PCR, and its TCRdb copy is limited to in-frame clones, with some not included. This repertoire shows 150,000 or so clones, 65% to 85% found once; its top ten account for about 5%. The material sequenced was PBMCs or T cells enriched from blood (not recorded which). The receptors derive from a woman in her thirties or forties with acute COVID-19.

V and J are TRBV6-6 and TRBJ1-1; D gene ambiguous. The CDR3 totals 14 residues. Deletions cut 2 bases from V and 0 bases from J, with 7 bases between. Looked up from germline, CDR1 is MNHNY and CDR2 is SVGAGI (reference sequence). The CDR3 sequence is CASSYERLNTEAFF. CDR3 bases: TGTGCCAGCAGTTACGAACGGTTGAACACTGAAGCTTTCTTT.

This chain joins TRBV27 and TRBJ1-2; unclear D gene. CDR1 and CDR2 (germline): MNHEY, SMNVEV (reference sequence). Trimming pared 5 bases from V and 1 base from J, leaving 14 bases between. The CDR3 is made up of 15 amino acids. The CDR3 coding sequence is TGTGCCAGCAGTCCCCGTCGAGGAAGTAACTATGGCTACACCTTC. Amino acids: CASSPRRGSNYGYTF.

The V call is TRBV6-5, the J call TRBJ2-1; possible D gene TRBD1, 6 bases. The CDR3 extends over 13 amino acids. Deletions cut 5 bases from V and 7 bases from J, with 12 bases between. Germline lookup yields CDR1 MNHEY and CDR2 SVGAGI. The CDR3 protein is CASSIQGGNEQFF. The CDR3 DNA sequence: TGTGCCAGCAGTATACAGGGTGGAAATGAGCAGTTCTTC.

This clone was seen a single time. The rearrangement joins TRBV5-1 to TRBJ1-6; 9 bases fit TRBD1. Germline loops: CDR1 SGHRS, CDR2 YFSETQ. V shed 4 bases and J 7 bases; nucleotides not matched to a gene: 6. CDR3 length equals 15 residues. The CDR3 region has the DNA TGCGCCAGCAGCCCGTGGGACAGGGCGAATTCACCCCTCCACTTT. Its translation is CASSPWDRANSPLHF.

The genes are TRBV7-9 and TRBJ1-1; TRBD1 matches 7 bases. The CDR3 loop spans 14 amino acids. V was clipped by 5 bases and J by 4 bases; unmatched bases: 7. Germline V lookup: CDR1 SEHNR, CDR2 FQNEAQ (reference sequence). CDR3 amino acids: CASSIGDRGTEAFF. Here the CDR3 DNA reads TGTGCCAGCAGCATCGGGGACAGAGGCACTGAAGCTTTCTTT.

The chain couples TRBV7-6 to TRBJ2-1; D perhaps matches TRBD2 (6 bases). Deletions cut 4 bases from V and 3 bases from J, with 13 bases between. In germline, CDR1 is SGHVS, CDR2 FNYEAQ. The length of the CDR3 is 15 residues. DNA for the CDR3: TGTGCCAGCAGCTCATCGGCGGGATTCTACAATGAGCAGTTCTTC. Its translation: CASSSSAGFYNEQFF.

The gene calls are TRBV7-9 and TRBJ2-3; TRBD1 might be the D (5 bases). V dropped 7 bases and J dropped 2 bases, with 22 bases sitting between them. Germline V lookup: CDR1 SEHNR, CDR2 FQNEAQ (reference sequence). The CDR3 runs 17 residues. Written as DNA, the CDR3 is TGTGCCAGCAATTCGTCCCCGGGCGCCGGACACACAGATACGCAGTATTTT. This gives the protein CASNSSPGAGHTDTQYF.

The chain recombines TRBV9 with TRBJ2-7, with TRBD1 identical over 9 bases. The V segment lost 2 bases and the J segment 2 bases; nucleotides outside the gene matches: 2. Per the germline V gene, CDR1 is SGDLS and CDR2 is YYNGEE. The CDR3 covers 14 residues. CDR3 bases: TGTGCCAGCAGCGTCGGGACAGGGACCTACGAGCAGTACTTC. This codes for CASSVGTGTYEQYF.

The chain employs TRBV30 and TRBJ2-7, with 10 positions matching TRBD1. This CDR3 is 16 amino acids long. The germline gives CDR1 GTSNPN, CDR2 SVGIG (reference sequence). V lost 3 bases to trimming and J lost 0 bases; unmatched junction nucleotides: 8. CDR3 coding DNA: TGTGCCTGGAGGCGGGGACAGGGGTATTCCTCCTACGAGCAGTACTTC. It encodes CAWRRGQGYSSYEQYF.

The rearrangement links TRBV7-3 to TRBJ2-1; TRBD2 agrees at 9 bases. Per the germline V gene, CDR1 is SGHTA and CDR2 is FQGTGA. V lost 2 bases and J lost 6; bases outside the gene matches: 8. This CDR3 spans 16 amino acids. In DNA, the CDR3 is TGTGCCAGCAGCTTAGCAGCAGCGGGAGGAGGCAATGAGCAGTTCTTC. The encoded protein is CASSLAAAGGGNEQFF.

This sequence joins TRBV10-1 and TRBJ2-3; TRBD2 matches at 8 bases. This CDR3 is 15 amino acids long. The ends lost 3 bases at V and 7 bases at J; junction bases unmatched: 9. CDR1 and CDR2 from the germline V gene are WNHNN and SYGVQD (reference sequence). The CDR3 coding sequence is TGCGCCAGCAGTGAAGGAAGTAGCGGGACCAATACGCAGTATTTT. It encodes CASSEGSSGTNTQYF.

This clone was recorded only once. The chain links TRBV7-3 to TRBJ2-3, with 7 bases matching TRBD2. Germline V gene data show CDR1 as SGHTA and CDR2 as FQGTGA. The CDR3 length is 15 residues. V was clipped by 2 bases and J by 0 bases; unmatched bases: 2. The CDR3 DNA sequence: TGTGCCAGCAGCTTACGCGGGAGTAGCACAGATACGCAGTATTTT. The encoded protein is CASSLRGSSTDTQYF.

The CDR3: CATSENRDTGELFF. The CDR3, as DNA: TGTGCCACCAGTGAAAACAGGGACACCGGGGAGCTGTTTTTT. The V call is TRBV24-1, the J call TRBJ2-2; D might be TRBD1 (6 bases). The CDR3 runs 14 residues. The germline V gene has CDR1 KGHDR and CDR2 SFDVKD. Trimming stripped 4 bases from V and 3 bases from J, with 8 bases between.

The genes are TRBV20-1 and TRBJ1-2, with D tentatively TRBD1 (5 bases). The V gene's germline CDR1 is DFQATT and CDR2 SNEGSKA (reference sequence). The CDR3 spans 14 residues. Trimming took off 6 bases at V and 1 base at J, with 15 bases between the two ends. The CDR3 protein is CSASDDRLNYGYTF. The CDR3 region has the DNA TGCAGTGCCAGTGACGACAGACTTAACTATGGCTACACCTTC.

This sequence joins TRBV9 and TRBJ1-2, with 8 bases fitting TRBD1. This CDR3 contains 14 residues. CDR1 and CDR2 (germline): SGDLS, YYNGEE. V shed 0 bases and J 5 bases; nucleotides not matched to a gene: 3. The CDR3, as DNA: TGTGCCAGCAGCGTAGCCCAGGGGGCGTATGGCTACACCTTC. Residues: CASSVAQGAYGYTF.

The rearrangement links TRBV2 to TRBJ2-5; 7 bases match TRBD1. Losses at the gene ends were 6 bases for V and 5 bases for J; bases not matched to a gene: 6. CDR1 SNHLY and CDR2 FYNNEI come from the germline V gene. CDR3 length equals 13 residues. The CDR3 DNA sequence: TGTGCCAGCAGCGGACAGGTCAGGGAGACCCAGTACTTC. Translated, it gives CASSGQVRETQYF.

The chain recombines TRBV9 with TRBJ2-1; 9 bases are shared with TRBD2. The CDR3 runs to 14 residues. Looked up from germline, CDR1 is SGDLS and CDR2 is YYNGEE. V gave up 0 bases and J gave up 10 bases; unmatched junction bases: 5. CDR3 protein: CASSVGASGIEQFF. CDR3 bases: TGTGCCAGCAGCGTAGGGGCTAGCGGGATCGAGCAGTTCTTC.

V usage is TRBV19 and J usage is TRBJ1-4; TRBD1 is a possible D gene (6 bases). CDR1 is LNHDA, CDR2 SQIVND, per germline (reference sequence). Trimming took 5 bases from V and 1 from J, leaving 11 bases between them. The CDR3 extends over 15 amino acids. The CDR3 region has the DNA TGTGCCAGTAGTGCCAGGGGTGAAACTAATGAAAAACTGTTTTTT. Encoded protein: CASSARGETNEKLFF. Supplemented by reference TRBV19 and TRBJ1-4, the full variable domain reads DGGITQSPKYLFRKEGQNVTLSCEQNLNHDAMYWYRQDPGQGLRLIYYSQIVNDFQKGDIAEGYSVSREKKESFPLTVTSAQKNPTAFYLCASSARGETNEKLFFGSGTQLSVL.

V usage is TRBV5-6 and J usage is TRBJ2-5, with D tentatively TRBD2 (6 bases). This CDR3 has 14 amino acids. The V gene lost 0 bases and the J gene lost 5 bases, with 11 bases spanning the gap. The germline CDR1 and CDR2 sequences are SGHDT and YYEEEE. The CDR3 protein is CASSLAFRGETQYF. The DNA of the CDR3 is TGTGCCAGCAGCTTGGCCTTCCGGGGGGAGACCCAGTACTTC.

V usage is TRBV30 and J usage is TRBJ1-3; D unresolved. Germline CDR1 GTSNPN, CDR2 SVGIG (reference sequence). The CDR3 is 13 amino acids. Trimming took off 4 bases at V and 3 bases at J, with 10 bases between the two ends. The CDR3 nucleotides are TGTGCCTGGACCCCGCTAAATGGAAACACCATATATTTT. Its protein is CAWTPLNGNTIYF.

This clone has a single count. The chain carries TRBV7-2 and TRBJ2-7; D is unresolved. Per the germline V gene, CDR1 is SGHTA and CDR2 is FQGNSA. V was shortened by 5 bases and J by 2 bases, with 19 bases between the two germline ends. This CDR3 is 16 amino acids long. Written as DNA, the CDR3 is TGTGCCAGCAGCCCTATACGACAAACCCTCGCCTACGAGCAGTACTTC. Translating gives CASSPIRQTLAYEQYF.

This clone was seen once. The chain uses TRBV7-9 and TRBJ2-5, with TRBD2 identical over 9 bases. This CDR3 is 15 amino acids long. CDR1 and CDR2 (germline): SEHNR, FQNEAQ (reference sequence). With V trimmed by 5 bases and J by 2 bases, 6 bases remained unmatched. CDR3 in DNA: TGTGCCAGCAGCCCGCGGACTAGCGAACAAGAGACCCAGTACTTC. Its protein is CASSPRTSEQETQYF.

The chain joins TRBV6-5 to TRBJ1-3; the D is unclear. V lost 6 bases and J 2 bases, leaving 11 bases between the germline ends. CDR1 and CDR2 from the germline V gene are MNHEY and SVGAGI. The length of the CDR3 is 14 residues. The CDR3 reads CASSNGGAGNTIYF. Here the CDR3 DNA reads TGTGCCAGCAGCAACGGAGGAGCTGGAAACACCATATATTTT.

Here the CDR3 reads CASSSGALRRNEQFF. The CDR3 DNA reads TGTGCCAGCAGCTCAGGGGCCCTTAGAAGAAATGAGCAGTTCTTC. This chain links TRBV7-2 with TRBJ2-1, with a possible D match to TRBD1 (6 bases). The germline CDR1 and CDR2 sequences are SGHTA and FQGNSA. Trimming pared 4 bases from V and 7 bases from J, leaving 17 bases between. This CDR3 contains 15 residues.

The sample holds one count of this clone. This chain uses TRBV5-8 with TRBJ2-3; the match to TRBD2 covers 8 bases. This CDR3 comprises 13 residues. Trimming at V came to 2 bases and at J to 6 bases, leaving 2 bases not matched to a gene. Germline loops: CDR1 SGHTS, CDR2 YDEGEE. CDR3 in amino acids: CASSLLAADTQYF. CDR3 in DNA: TGTGCCAGCAGCTTACTAGCGGCCGATACGCAGTATTTT.

The rearrangement uses TRBV9 and TRBJ2-1; weak D call: TRBD2 (6 bases). V lost 1 base to trimming and J lost 8 bases, with 19 bases between them. Germline V gene data show CDR1 as SGDLS and CDR2 as YYNGEE. The CDR3 spans 16 residues. The CDR3 region is CASSVTPKGGRDEQFF. Here the CDR3 DNA reads TGTGCCAGCAGCGTAACGCCGAAGGGAGGCCGGGATGAGCAGTTCTTC.

The V call is TRBV19, the J call TRBJ1-2; no clear D. Between the trimmed V and J ends, which lost 3 bases and 4 bases, there was a span of 12 bases. This CDR3 comprises 14 residues. Germline lookup yields CDR1 LNHDA and CDR2 SQIVND (reference sequence). The CDR3 nucleotides read TGTGCCAGTAGTATGCTTGGAGGGTCCTATGGCTACACCTTC. The encoded protein is CASSMLGGSYGYTF.

The chain joins TRBV6-1 to TRBJ1-5, with a possible D match to TRBD1 (5 bases). Germline CDR1 is MNHNS and CDR2 is SASEGT. The CDR3 loop spans 16 amino acids. The germline V and J ends were trimmed by 1 base and 2 bases, with 12 bases remaining between them. CDR3 in DNA: TGTGCCAGCAGTGAAGGCGTGGGGCAGGGCAATCAGCCCCAGCATTTT. Its protein is CASSEGVGQGNQPQHF.

The V and J genes are TRBV6-5 and TRBJ1-1; 9 nucleotides align to TRBD1. V gave up 4 bases and J gave up 3 bases; unmatched junction bases: 9. The CDR3 has 16 residues. CDR1 is MNHEY and CDR2 is SVGAGI in the germline V gene. The CDR3 sequence is CASSSPGTGSHTEAFF. CDR3 bases: TGTGCCAGCAGTTCCCCCGGGACAGGGTCGCACACTGAAGCTTTCTTT.